The T cell receptor beta chain under discussion was sequenced for a study of identical twins. This clonotype occurred a few times. The target antigen is unknown. With template switching, a universal primer site was added, and the cDNA carried unique molecular identifiers. TCRdb reprocessed the 5' RACE reads with MiXCR, giving one entry per CDR3 protein. The sample has approximately 700,000 distinct CDR3 sequences, roughly 6.2% seen once; the top ten hold 1.5% to 2%. Trimming left V 3 bases short and J 4 bases short, with 10 bases between. CDR1 is SGHTA and CDR2 is FQGNSA in the germline V gene. The CDR3 totals 13 residues. Study outcomes and limitations: Weaker excess sharing between twins was seen in beta out-of-frame sequences. Memory repertoires showed no such pattern, whereas abundant cord blood beta clonotypes carried fewer insertions. It was cross-sectional statistical analysis, not following the same donors, that the conclusions relied on.

The V and J genes are TRBV7-2 and TRBJ2-7, with D unresolved. The specimen sequenced was naive T cells sorted from blood. The sequence derives from a young man in good health. Here the CDR3 DNA reads TGTGCCAGCAGCTTGGACGACGGGTACGAGCAGTACGTC. This sequence encodes CASSLDDGYEQYV.